The entry that follows covers one T cell receptor beta chain sequence. CDR3 size: 15 residues. Germline loops: CDR1 SGHVS, CDR2 FQNEAQ. V was cut by 4 bases and J by 0 bases, with 13 bases left in between. The sample is drawn from a study of tumor-infiltrating lymphocytes in localized non-small cell lung cancer. Assay: immunoSEQ multiplex PCR; the TCRdb copy retains only in-frame clones and omits some. This table holds roughly 12,000 clones, about 66% found once. This sequence was found in a human donor with non-small cell lung cancer. Sequenced material: uninvolved lung tissue not adjacent to the tumor. V is TRBV7-8 and J is TRBJ2-7; a weak D match, TRBD2 (6 bases). The CDR3, as DNA: TGTGCCAGCAGCTATACGCCGGGACTCTCCTACGAGCAGTACTTC. Translating gives CASSYTPGLSYEQYF.